The following is a T cell receptor (beta chain) sequence with its context. These data belong to a study of PD-L1 blockade in urothelial cancer. The overall study: The year 2014 saw patients start atezolizumab, 1,200 mg intravenously every 3 weeks. Of prior chemotherapy regimens, patients had received between 0 and 3. Analyses used blood from 3 weeks (second dose) and 6 weeks after treatment start. The median T cell count in blood samples was over 140,000.

V lost 0 bases to trimming and J lost 2 bases, with 14 bases between them. The CDR3 length is 16 residues. The germline V gene encodes CDR1 SGHVS and CDR2 FQNEAQ. Documented time point: pretreatment peripheral blood. Clones were read by immunoSEQ multiplex PCR, and TCRdb kept only the in-frame ones, dropping some. This table has over 35,000 clones, approximately 91% appearing once. The chain has TRBV7-8 and TRBJ2-7; a weak D match, TRBD2 (6 bases). The receptor comes from a woman in her sixties or seventies with urothelial cancer. The sample was PBMCs, taken around atezolizumab (anti-PD-L1) treatment. The CDR3 DNA reads as TGTGCCAGCAGCTTAGCCCCCGGGACTCTCACCTACGAGCAGTACTTC. Encoded protein: CASSLAPGTLTYEQYF.